A single sample gave rise to the 13 T cell receptor beta chains below, sequenced in a study of blood T cell repertoires in COVID-19 (dated by TCRdb to 2020 to 2021). Receptors were amplified or captured by the immunoSEQ multiplex PCR assay. TCRdb took over this immuneACCESS table, retaining in-frame rearrangements with V and J assigned. Such tables are incomplete; in checked studies, under half of the missing clones stem from an unresolved V gene, and the remainder is unexplained. Here the sample has about 300,000 clones; 89% occur a single time. Clones ranked in the top ten supply 1.5% to 2% of the sample. Sequenced sample: PBMCs or T cells enriched from blood (not recorded which). These receptors all stem from a woman in her thirties or forties who had recovered from COVID-19.

This clone was recorded a few times. The chain uses TRBV6-5 and TRBJ1-1; no firm D call. From germline, CDR1 is MNHEY and CDR2 SVGAGI. The length of the CDR3 is 14 residues. The V gene lost 6 bases and the J gene lost 4 bases, with 15 bases spanning the gap. In DNA form, the CDR3 reads TGTGCCAGCAGCCCGGGAGCCTCGTTCACTGAAGCTTTCTTT. This encodes CASSPGASFTEAFF.

This clone was seen a single time. The chain combines TRBV29-1 with TRBJ2-3; 8 nucleotides align to TRBD2. The CDR3 runs 13 residues. Germline V gene data show CDR1 as SQVTM and CDR2 as ANQGSEA. V lost 7 bases to trimming and J lost 4 bases; unmatched junction nucleotides: 7. The CDR3 DNA reads TGCAGCGCGACTAGCGCCCGGGCAGATACGCAGTATTTT. Translating it yields CSATSARADTQYF.

The chain recombines TRBV7-3 with TRBJ2-1; 9 nucleotides agree with TRBD2. The V gene's germline CDR1 is SGHTA and CDR2 FQGTGA. The CDR3 is made up of 15 amino acids. Losses at the gene ends were 5 bases for V and 1 base for J; bases not matched to a gene: 3. The CDR3 loop is CASSLSGGSYNEQFF. CDR3 coding DNA: TGTGCCAGCAGCCTTAGCGGGGGTTCCTACAATGAGCAGTTCTTC.

The J gene is TRBJ1-1, the V gene TRBV18; no definite D call. The CDR3 runs 15 residues. The V gene lost 2 bases and the J gene lost 3 bases, with 13 bases spanning the gap. Per the germline V gene, CDR1 is KGHSH and CDR2 is LQKENI. DNA for the CDR3: TGTGCCAGCTCACCAGGTGGAGGGAGAGACACTGAAGCTTTCTTT. Protein product: CASSPGGGRDTEAFF.

The chain couples TRBV23-1 to TRBJ2-7; 7 nucleotides agree with TRBD1. TRBV23-1 is an ORF; its function is uncertain. This CDR3 comprises 13 residues. V was clipped by 4 bases and J by 5 bases; unmatched bases: 5. The CDR3 nucleotides read TGCGCCAGCAGTCTCCGACAGGGAAACGAGCAGTACTTC. This gives the protein CASSLRQGNEQYF.

The V call is TRBV6-1, the J call TRBJ1-5, with no clear D. CDR3 size: 14 residues. V gave up 2 bases and J gave up 9 bases, with 14 bases separating them. The germline CDR1 and CDR2 sequences are MNHNS and SASEGT. Here the CDR3 reads CASSETSSPRPQHF. CDR3 nucleotide sequence: TGTGCCAGCAGTGAAACTTCCTCTCCCCGGCCCCAGCATTTT.

The rearrangement uses TRBV19 and TRBJ2-1, with 10 bases identical to TRBD2. Germline CDR1 is LNHDA and CDR2 is SQIVND (reference sequence). V trimming: 4 bases; J trimming: 6 bases; junction bases outside the gene matches: 3. The CDR3 has 14 residues. CDR3 DNA: TGTGCCAGTAGTACGGGACTAGCGCGCAATGAGCAGTTCTTC. Its translation: CASSTGLARNEQFF.

The chain's CDR3 is CASSPRTGNPYEQYF. DNA of the CDR3: TGTGCCAGCAGCCCAAGGACAGGGAACCCCTACGAGCAGTACTTC. The chain has TRBV5-4 and TRBJ2-7, with 8 bases fitting TRBD1. V was clipped by 4 bases and J by 2 bases; unmatched bases: 8. The CDR3 loop spans 15 amino acids. Germline CDR1 and CDR2: SGHNT and YYREEE (reference sequence).

The V and J genes are TRBV24-1 and TRBJ2-3; TRBD2 might be the D (5 bases). Germline V gene lookup returns CDR1 KGHDR and CDR2 SFDVKD. V lost 0 bases to trimming and J lost 0 bases, with 9 bases between them. The CDR3 has 16 residues. The CDR3 region is CATSDLIALSTDTQYF. The CDR3 DNA is TGTGCCACCAGTGATTTGATAGCGTTGAGCACAGATACGCAGTATTTT.

The chain carries TRBV5-1 and TRBJ2-2; D perhaps matches TRBD1 (6 bases). The V gene lost 5 bases and the J gene lost 4 bases, with 15 bases spanning the gap. The CDR3 runs to 15 residues. Looked up from germline, CDR1 is SGHRS and CDR2 is YFSETQ. The CDR3 region has the DNA TGCGCCAGCAGTAGTACAGGGAGAATCACCGGGGAGCTGTTTTTT. Protein product: CASSSTGRITGELFF. Full variable domain (remainder filled in from reference TRBV5-1 and TRBJ2-2): KAGVTQTPRYLIKTRGQQVTLSCSPISGHRSVSWYQQTPGQGLQFLFEYFSETQRNKGNFPGRFSGRQFSNSRSEMNVSTLELGDSALYLCASSSTGRITGELFFGEGSRLTVL.

This chain joins TRBV5-1 and TRBJ2-7, with D possibly being TRBD2 (5 bases). This CDR3 is built from 13 residues. Per the germline V gene, CDR1 is SGHRS and CDR2 is YFSETQ. Trimming left V 4 bases short and J 4 bases short, with 12 bases between. CDR3 protein: CASSPGLKYEQYF. CDR3 bases: TGCGCCAGCAGCCCCGGACTGAAATACGAGCAGTACTTC.

CDR3 coding DNA: TGTGCCAGCAGCTATCGTGATATCGGGGAAGGCTACACCTTC. Its protein is CASSYRDIGEGYTF. The gene calls are TRBV7-2 and TRBJ1-2; D unclear. V was trimmed by 4 bases and J by 8 bases, leaving 17 bases between them. The CDR3 loop spans 14 amino acids. Germline V gene sequence: CDR1 SGHTA, CDR2 FQGNSA.

As regards this clone: An end of the junction does not agree with germline; a read error may underlie this. This chain uses TRBV5-4 with TRBJ1-1, with 7 positions matching TRBD1. Per germline, CDR1 SGHNT and CDR2 YYREEE (reference sequence). The CDR3 is 14 amino acids. CDR3 DNA: TGTGCCAGCAGTTTGGGGACAGTCGGGGCTGAAGCTTTCTTT. This translates into CASSLGTVGAEAFF.